The T cell receptor beta chain under discussion was sequenced for a study of blood T cell repertoires in COVID-19. Study as a whole: COVID-19 samples, acute and convalescent, were from the United States, Italy and Spain.

The V end lost 3 bases, the J end lost 7 bases, and 13 bases lay between the germline ends. CDR3 length: 15 amino acids. Germline CDR1 reads LGHDT; CDR2 reads YNNKEL (reference sequence). The repertoire was sequenced with immunoSEQ multiplex PCR; TCRdb's copy has only in-frame clones and lacks some. Of about 250,000 clones listed, about 89% are singletons. The specimen was peripheral blood. The J gene is TRBJ1-6, the V gene TRBV3-1 (or the pseudogene TRBV3-2), with D possibly TRBD1 on 5 matching bases. This sequence originates from a man aged 25-40 years with acute or convalescent COVID-19. CDR3 bases: TGTGCCAGCAGCCATTACAGGTCGTCGAATTCACCCCTCCACTTT. The encoded protein is CASSHYRSSNSPLHF.